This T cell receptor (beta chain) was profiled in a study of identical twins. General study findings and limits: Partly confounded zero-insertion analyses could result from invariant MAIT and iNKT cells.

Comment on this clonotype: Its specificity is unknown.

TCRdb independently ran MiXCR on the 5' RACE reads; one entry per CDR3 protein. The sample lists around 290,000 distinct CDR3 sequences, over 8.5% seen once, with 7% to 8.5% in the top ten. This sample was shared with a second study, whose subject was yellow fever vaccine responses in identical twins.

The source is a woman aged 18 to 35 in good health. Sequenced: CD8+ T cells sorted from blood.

The CDR3 loop is CASSLALTSGGADTQYF. CDR3 sequence (DNA): TGTGCCAGCAGCTTAGCGTTGACTAGCGGGGGCGCAGATACGCAGTATTTT. V gene TRBV7-8 combines with J gene TRBJ2-3; TRBD2 matches at 12 bases. Germline V gene lookup returns CDR1 SGHVS and CDR2 FQNEAQ. V gave up 0 bases and J gave up 4 bases; unmatched junction bases: 5. The CDR3 has 17 amino acids. The full variable domain, rest sourced from reference TRBV7-8 and TRBJ2-3, is GAGVSQSPRYKVAKRGQDVALRCDPISGHVSLFWYQQALGQGPEFLTYFQNEAQLDKSGLPSDRFFAERPEGSVSTLKIQRTQQEDSAVYLCASSLALTSGGADTQYFGPGTRLTVL.